The following is a TCR beta chain sequence with its context. V dropped 1 base and J dropped 5; count of bases not matched to a gene: 5. The germline V gene encodes CDR1 GTSNPN and CDR2 SVGIG (reference sequence). CDR3 length: 15 amino acids. The data were obtained in a study of blood T cell repertoires in COVID-19. Produced via immunoSEQ multiplex PCR; TCRdb's table is partial and in-frame only. The data hold approximately 280,000 clones, with roughly 90% observed a single time. Source material: peripheral blood. This sequence originates from a man aged 35-49 years with acute or convalescent COVID-19. The chain uses TRBV30 and TRBJ2-2; 9 bases are a match to TRBD1. The CDR3 protein is CAWSADRGGTGELFF. The CDR3 bases are TGTGCCTGGAGTGCAGACAGGGGGGGAACCGGGGAGCTGTTTTTT.